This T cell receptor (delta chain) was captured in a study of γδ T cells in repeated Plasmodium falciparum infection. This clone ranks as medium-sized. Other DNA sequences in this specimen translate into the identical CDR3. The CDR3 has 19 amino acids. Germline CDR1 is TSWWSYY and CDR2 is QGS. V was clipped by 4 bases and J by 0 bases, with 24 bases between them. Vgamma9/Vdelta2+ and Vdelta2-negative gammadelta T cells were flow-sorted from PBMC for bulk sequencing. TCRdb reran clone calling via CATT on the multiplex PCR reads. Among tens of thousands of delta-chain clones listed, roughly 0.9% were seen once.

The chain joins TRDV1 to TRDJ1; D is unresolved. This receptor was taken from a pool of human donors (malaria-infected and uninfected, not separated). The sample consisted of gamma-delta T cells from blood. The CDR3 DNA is TGTGCTCTTGGGGGACGTATAAACCGCTCGTGTAGGGACACCGATAAACTCATCTTT. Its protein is CALGGRINRSCRDTDKLIF.